This entry lists 29 T cell receptor beta chains sequenced from one sample in a study of T cell changes during pregnancy in multiple sclerosis. Data came from immunoSEQ multiplex PCR; TCRdb stores just in-frame clones and leaves some out. The sample holds tens of thousands of clones; roughly 89% are singletons and the top ten take less than 2%. This material consisted of peripheral blood, taken in the second trimester of pregnancy. These receptors all stem from a female donor with multiple sclerosis, enrolled in a pregnancy study.

This chain joins TRBV28 and TRBJ2-5; 9 nucleotides line up with TRBD1. Germline CDR1 MDHEN, CDR2 SYDVKM. After removal of 4 bases from V and 2 bases from J, the junction contained 8 bases not matched to a gene. The CDR3 has 16 residues. The CDR3 protein is CASSSPGTGFQETQYF. The CDR3 region has the DNA TGTGCCAGCAGTTCGCCCGGGACAGGGTTTCAAGAGACCCAGTACTTC.

The chain uses TRBV27 and TRBJ2-1; 8 nucleotides match TRBD1. Germline values: CDR1 MNHEY, CDR2 SMNVEV (reference sequence). The CDR3 length is 16 residues. Unmatched junction bases numbered 15, after V lost 7 bases and J lost 7 bases. This CDR3 is CASTRGQGQLWNEQFF. The CDR3 nucleotides read TGTGCCAGCACCCGAGGACAGGGTCAACTATGGAATGAGCAGTTCTTC.

The gene calls are TRBV6-5 and TRBJ1-1, with D perhaps matching TRBD1 (5 bases). This CDR3 spans 14 amino acids. Trimming removed 6 bases from V and 9 bases from J, with 20 bases in between. From germline, CDR1 is MNHEY and CDR2 SVGAGI. The CDR3 is CASRPVVQAVKAFF. The DNA for the CDR3 is TGTGCCAGCAGACCCGTAGTACAGGCCGTGAAAGCTTTCTTT.

The rearrangement links TRBV15 to TRBJ2-7, with TRBD1 matching 8 bases. This CDR3 has 15 amino acids. The germline V gene encodes CDR1 LNHNV and CDR2 YYDKDF (reference sequence). V was clipped by 5 bases and J by 3 bases; unmatched bases: 9. This CDR3 reads CATSPPQDRGYEQYF. DNA for the CDR3: TGTGCCACCAGCCCGCCTCAAGACAGGGGCTACGAGCAGTACTTC.

This chain connects TRBV6-1 to TRBJ2-3, with a possible D match to TRBD1 (6 bases). Trimming removed 6 bases from V and 4 bases from J, with 20 bases in between. There are 16 residues in the CDR3. The V gene's germline CDR1 is MNHNS and CDR2 SASEGT. The CDR3 region is CASRERTARPADTQYF. The CDR3 DNA sequence: TGTGCCAGCAGGGAAAGGACAGCCCGGCCGGCAGATACGCAGTATTTT.

V is TRBV7-3 and J is TRBJ1-5; TRBD1 is a possible D gene (5 bases). CDR1 SGHTA and CDR2 FQGTGA come from the germline V gene. V was pared by 2 bases and J by 4 bases, with 6 bases between. The CDR3 extends over 13 amino acids. For the CDR3, the DNA is TGTGCCAGCAGCTTATCAGGGAATCAGCCCCAGCATTTT. Its translation is CASSLSGNQPQHF. The whole variable domain, remainder taken from reference TRBV7-3 and TRBJ1-5, is GAGVSQTPSNKVTEKGKYVELRCDPISGHTALYWYRQSLGQGPEFLIYFQGTGAADDSGLPNDRFFAVRPEGSVSTLKIQRTERGDSAVYLCASSLSGNQPQHFGDGTRLSIL.

In this sample, this clone turned up a few times. The chain couples TRBV28 to TRBJ1-6; possibly TRBD1 for D (5 bases). Deletions cut 6 bases from V and 9 bases from J, with 15 bases between. The CDR3 length is 14 residues. Germline lookup yields CDR1 MDHEN and CDR2 SYDVKM. CDR3 sequence: CASSLGGIGSPLHF. As DNA, the CDR3 is TGTGCCAGCAGCCTGGGGGGAATCGGTTCACCCCTCCACTTT.

This sequence joins TRBV9 and TRBJ2-7, with D tentatively TRBD1 (5 bases). Germline V gene lookup returns CDR1 SGDLS and CDR2 YYNGEE. The CDR3 is 13 residues long. Trimming cost V 4 bases and J 1 base, with 9 bases left between them. The CDR3 loop is CASSSQVSYEQYF. The CDR3, as DNA: TGTGCCAGCAGCTCACAGGTTTCCTACGAGCAGTACTTC.

V usage is TRBV4-3 and J usage is TRBJ2-2; 8 bases match TRBD2. There are 14 residues in the CDR3. The V segment lost 8 bases and the J segment 7 bases; nucleotides outside the gene matches: 9. The V gene's germline CDR1 is LGHNA and CDR2 YSLEER. In DNA, the CDR3 is TGCGCCAGCTCTCGACGGACTAGCAGCGGGGAGCTGTTTTTT. Its translation: CASSRRTSSGELFF.

The rearrangement joins TRBV6-5 to TRBJ2-7, with 9 nucleotides matching TRBD2. The CDR3 extends over 14 amino acids. V shed 6 bases and J 6 bases; nucleotides not matched to a gene: 9. CDR1 MNHEY and CDR2 SVGAGI come from the germline V gene. CDR3 DNA sequence: TGTGCCAGCAGAACAAGCGGGAGGAATGGCGAGCAGTACTTC. Amino acids: CASRTSGRNGEQYF.

This clone was recorded once. The rearrangement uses TRBV15 and TRBJ1-5; D might be TRBD1 (6 bases). The CDR3 runs to 12 residues. The germline gives CDR1 LNHNV, CDR2 YYDKDF (reference sequence). V lost 1 base and J lost 11, with 9 bases in between. CDR3 loop: CATSRGEGAQHF. The DNA for the CDR3 is TGTGCCACCAGCAGAGGAGAGGGGGCCCAGCATTTT.

The rearrangement uses TRBV5-1 and TRBJ2-7, with D perhaps matching TRBD1 (7 bases). Deletions cut 3 bases from V and 3 bases from J, with 16 bases between. Germline CDR1 reads SGHRS; CDR2 reads YFSETQ. This CDR3 contains 15 residues. This chain's CDR3 is CASSSTRGADYEQYF. The CDR3 nucleotides read TGCGCCAGCAGCTCCACCAGGGGGGCGGACTACGAGCAGTACTTC.

This clone appeared a single time. This sequence joins TRBV5-5 and TRBJ2-7; TRBD1 matches 10 bases. The CDR3 is 15 amino acids. J lost 3 bases, V lost 3 bases, and 6 bases had no gene match. Germline values: CDR1 SGHKS, CDR2 YYEKEE (reference sequence). CDR3 nucleotide sequence: TGTGCCAGCAGCTCTCCTGGGACAGGGGACTACGAGCAGTACTTC. This sequence encodes CASSSPGTGDYEQYF.

CDR3 region: CASSLWSGEWGNTEAFF. CDR3 sequence (DNA): TGTGCCAGCAGTTTATGGTCAGGGGAGTGGGGGAACACTGAAGCTTTCTTT. V usage is TRBV27 and J usage is TRBJ1-1; the D gene is possibly TRBD1 (6 bases). The CDR3 consists of 17 residues. The V gene lost 1 base and the J gene lost 1 base, with 16 bases spanning the gap. The germline V gene encodes CDR1 MNHEY and CDR2 SMNVEV (reference sequence).

The chain combines TRBV5-8 with TRBJ2-4; the match to TRBD2 covers 10 bases. Germline trimming cut 0 bases from V and 0 bases from J; bases unmatched to any gene: 0. The CDR3 is made up of 16 amino acids. Germline V gene data show CDR1 as SGHTS and CDR2 as YDEGEE. In DNA, the CDR3 is TGTGCCAGCAGCTTGGGGACTAGCGGAGCCAAAAACATTCAGTACTTC. It is translated as CASSLGTSGAKNIQYF.

This chain connects TRBV25-1 to TRBJ1-2, with a tentative D call TRBD1 (5 bases). Looked up from germline, CDR1 is MGHDK and CDR2 is SYGVNS. Trimming took 5 bases from V and 0 from J, leaving 16 bases between them. CDR3 size: 16 residues. The CDR3 DNA follows: TGTGCCAGCAGTATCGGCAGGGCCTCAGCTAACTATGGCTACACCTTC. It encodes CASSIGRASANYGYTF.

This chain joins TRBV5-1 and TRBJ2-5; D remains ambiguous. Germline CDR1 reads SGHRS; CDR2 reads YFSETQ. Trimming removed 4 bases from V and 4 bases from J, with 8 bases in between. The length of the CDR3 is 12 residues. This CDR3 reads CASSPGPETQYF. In DNA, the CDR3 is TGCGCCAGCAGCCCGGGTCCAGAGACCCAGTACTTC.

The chain employs TRBV7-2 and TRBJ2-1; TRBD1 matches 7 bases. Trimming removed 5 bases from V and 0 bases from J; junction bases left unmatched: 4. This CDR3 is 15 amino acids long. Germline assignment: CDR1 SGHTA and CDR2 FQGNSA. As DNA, the CDR3 is TGTGCCAGCAGCCTGAGACAGGGCTCCTACAATGAGCAGTTCTTC. This sequence encodes CASSLRQGSYNEQFF. Variable domain in full (rest from reference TRBV7-2 and TRBJ2-1): GAGVSQSPSNKVTEKGKDVELRCDPISGHTALYWYRQSLGQGLEFLIYFQGNSAPDKSGLPSDRFSAERTGGSVSTLTIQRTQQEDSAVYLCASSLRQGSYNEQFFGPGTRLTVL.

This chain uses TRBV6-5 with TRBJ2-7; 7 nucleotides match TRBD1. The CDR3 spans 13 residues. V shed 8 bases and J 0 bases; nucleotides not matched to a gene: 4. CDR1 and CDR2 (germline): MNHEY, SVGAGI. The chain's CDR3 is CASRDSSSYEQYF. CDR3 coding DNA: TGTGCCAGCCGGGACAGTAGCTCCTACGAGCAGTACTTC.

This sequence joins TRBV6-6 and TRBJ1-1; a weak D match, TRBD1 (6 bases). Germline CDR1 and CDR2: MNHNY and SVGAGI (reference sequence). This CDR3 is built from 14 residues. V was trimmed by 5 bases and J by 4 bases, leaving 14 bases between them. The CDR3 loop reads CASSTFRGITEAFF. DNA for the CDR3: TGTGCCAGCAGTACCTTCAGGGGAATCACTGAAGCTTTCTTT.

The V call is TRBV11-2, the J call TRBJ2-5; D might be TRBD1 (5 bases). The CDR3 consists of 14 residues. Germline V gene lookup returns CDR1 SGHAT and CDR2 FQNNGV. The ends were cut back, 0 bases at V and 7 bases at J, with 12 bases in the middle. The CDR3 protein is CASSLEDINRTQYF. CDR3 nucleotide sequence: TGTGCCAGCAGCTTAGAGGACATAAATCGGACCCAGTACTTC.

This chain connects TRBV5-4 to TRBJ1-4; TRBD1 might be the D (6 bases). V lost 0 bases and J 1 base, leaving 7 bases between the germline ends. Germline CDR1 SGHNT, CDR2 YYREEE (reference sequence). CDR3 length: 15 residues. This CDR3 reads CASSLEQGTNEKLFF. DNA of the CDR3: TGTGCCAGCAGCTTGGAACAGGGAACTAATGAAAAACTGTTTTTT.

The V gene is TRBV6-6, the J gene TRBJ2-2; 11 nucleotides align to TRBD2. This CDR3 has 14 amino acids. In germline, CDR1 is MNHNY, CDR2 SVGAGI (reference sequence). Germline trimming cut 10 bases from V and 4 bases from J; bases unmatched to any gene: 5. CDR3 region: CATRLAGITGELFF. In DNA form, the CDR3 reads TGTGCCACCCGACTAGCGGGGATCACCGGGGAGCTGTTTTTT.

The chain recombines TRBV28 with TRBJ1-5; 10 bases line up with TRBD1. Germline lookup yields CDR1 MDHEN and CDR2 SYDVKM. CDR3 length: 14 residues. V trimming: 7 bases; J trimming: 5 bases; junction bases outside the gene matches: 5. The CDR3 loop is CASTGDRGHQPQHF. The CDR3, as DNA: TGTGCCAGCACCGGGGACAGGGGACATCAGCCCCAGCATTTT.

The gene calls are TRBV7-9 and TRBJ1-4; TRBD1 is a possible D gene (6 bases). The CDR3 totals 14 residues. Germline V lookup: CDR1 SEHNR, CDR2 FQNEAQ (reference sequence). Trimming took 0 bases from V and 7 from J, leaving 9 bases between them. For the CDR3, the DNA is TGTGCCAGCAGCTTAGCGACAGGAACTGAAAAACTGTTTTTT. It is translated as CASSLATGTEKLFF.

The chain joins TRBV2 to TRBJ1-2, with 8 bases aligning to TRBD1. Germline CDR1 SNHLY, CDR2 FYNNEI. With 9 bases clipped from V and 0 bases from J, the junction kept 9 bases outside the gene matches. This CDR3 region has 15 residues. The CDR3 nucleotides are TGTGCCAGTGGGGGACAGGCCGGGGCTAACTATGGCTACACCTTC. This codes for CASGGQAGANYGYTF.

DNA for the CDR3: TGCAGTGCTTCAAACTCGGAGACCCAGTACTTC. Translated, it gives CSASNSETQYF. The chain is built from TRBV20-1 and TRBJ2-5; D ambiguous. Germline V gene lookup returns CDR1 DFQATT and CDR2 SNEGSKA (reference sequence). CDR3 length equals 11 residues. V shed 5 bases and J shed 5 bases, with 9 bases lying between them.

This chain connects TRBV15 to TRBJ2-1; D perhaps matches TRBD2 (6 bases). The CDR3 length is 13 residues. V was shortened by 2 bases and J by 7 bases, with 9 bases between the two germline ends. Germline-derived CDR1 and CDR2 are LNHNV and YYDKDF (reference sequence). The CDR3 nucleotides are TGTGCCACCAGCAGAAAGACTAGTAATGAGCAGTTCTTC. This translates into CATSRKTSNEQFF.

This chain uses TRBV4-3 with TRBJ2-5, with a possible D match to TRBD2 (6 bases). This CDR3 comprises 19 residues. Germline loops: CDR1 LGHNA, CDR2 YSLEER. V shed 3 bases and J shed 5 bases, with 28 bases lying between them. In DNA form, the CDR3 reads TGCGCCAGCAGCCAGTCGTCAATTTCGGGACTCCGAAGACCGGAGACCCAGTACTTC. Its translation: CASSQSSISGLRRPETQYF.